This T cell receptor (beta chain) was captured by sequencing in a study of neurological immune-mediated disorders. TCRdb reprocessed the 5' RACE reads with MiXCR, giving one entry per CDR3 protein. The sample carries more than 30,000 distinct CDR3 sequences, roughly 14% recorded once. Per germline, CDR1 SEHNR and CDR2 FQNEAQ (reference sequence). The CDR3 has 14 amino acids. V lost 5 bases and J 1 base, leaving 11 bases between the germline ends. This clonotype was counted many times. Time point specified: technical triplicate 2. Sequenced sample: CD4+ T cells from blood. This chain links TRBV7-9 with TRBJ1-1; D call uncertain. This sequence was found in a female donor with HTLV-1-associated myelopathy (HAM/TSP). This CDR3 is CASSLRRENTEAFF. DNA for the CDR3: TGTGCCAGCAGCCTAAGGAGGGAGAACACTGAAGCTTTCTTT.